This T cell receptor beta chain was documented in a study of post-analysis software for immune sequencing data (dated by TCRdb to between 2014 and 2017). For context, the study as a whole: The recorded disease courses included relapsing-remitting, secondary progressive and progressive-relapsing multiple sclerosis, and some patients had no subtype annotation. The patient repertoires were set against about 10 previously published healthy control repertoires from donors whose ages ranged from roughly 6 to 26 years. A subset of samples was prepared in parallel using single-end sample barcoding, then pooled and co-amplified after Illumina adapter ligation.

To demonstrate the VDJtools post-analysis software, the study profiled TCR beta repertoires from the peripheral blood of around 13 young patients with multiple sclerosis. Multiple sclerosis patients were children and adolescents aged about 6 to 16 years. V ends up 3 bases short and J 7 bases short, with an unmatched junction base count of 1. Its CDR3 holds 12 amino acids, cysteine through phenylalanine. Only the CDR3 part of the read is kept: 36 bases, read in frame from the first base. According to the germline V gene, CDR1 reads ENHRY and CDR2 reads SYGVKD. Library generation was performed with PCR. The instrument given in TCRdb is Illumina HiSeq 2500. To reduce PCR and sequencing biases, unique molecular identifiers were built into the TCR beta cDNA libraries. About 500,000 cDNA molecules were obtained for every 1 to 10 million input T cells, so each molecule roughly corresponded to one T cell. The same protocol used for the earlier healthy control dataset was applied to prepare and sequence the patient libraries. Samples belonging to the same batch were prepared together, multiplexed and sequenced on a shared HiSeq lane. For the original study's pipeline: Raw barcoded reads were processed with MIGEC, and single-read molecular identifier groups were discarded before consensus assembly and CDR3 extraction. Clonotype tables were post-analysed with VDJtools, normalizing diversity by down-sampling all datasets to the smallest sample size. Repertoire overlap clustering matched CDR3 amino acid but not nucleotide sequences to correct batch-related cross-sample contamination. TCRdb reprocessing: public reads trimmed at Q25 with fastp, clones called with MiXCR, in-frame beta chains kept. All rows with the same CDR3 protein become a single entry with the most common DNA and genes. V and J calls and clone size were set by TCRdb, not the authors. This sample gives fewer than 850,000 distinct CDR3 sequences in total; roughly 46% of them show up just once. Jointly, the top ten make up 4.9% of the sample.

This clonotype turned up a few times. The target of this receptor is not known. Base quality data are lacking; no much larger clone is found one base away. Overall study results and their limits: Multiple sclerosis patients had significantly lower normalized Chao1 diversity than controls, a result that suggests substantial peripheral T-cell clonal expansion. Direct clustering with F measure showed strong co-clustering of samples prepared in the same batch, prompting a batch-effect correction. The control group was slightly older than the multiple sclerosis patient group. Significantly higher frequencies in patients than in controls were found for five TRBV segments, including TRBV5-6, TRBV5-1 and TRBV20-1.

The receptor was isolated from a girl aged 5 to 17 with multiple sclerosis. The sequence is built from TRBV10-3 and TRBJ2-7, and TRBD2 aligns with 9 junction nucleotides. The material sequenced was blood. The nucleotide sequence reads TGTGCCATCAGTGAAGGACTAGCGGAGCAGTACTTC. This encodes CAISEGLAEQYF.